The 22 T cell receptor beta chains listed next were all sequenced from one sample in a study of cytomegalovirus exposure and HLA in healthy donors listed by TCRdb under 2017. The method was the immunoSEQ multiplex PCR assay. For the multiplex PCR, a mixture combining 60 forward primers for TCR Vbeta segments and 13 reverse primers for TCR Jbeta segments was used. TCRdb re-hosts the immuneACCESS table, in-frame sequences only. Its copies lack some clones; in the studies checked, an unresolved V gene accounts for under half of them, and the cause for the rest is not known. The sample profile shows under 35,000 clones; about 65% of them were found once. 20% to 25% of the sample goes to the ten largest clones. Source material: PBMCs. These TCRs come from a man between 50 and 59 years old in good health and CMV-seropositive.

This clone occurred a few times. The gene calls are TRBV6-1 and TRBJ1-3; D gene unclear. V was cut by 6 bases and J by 0 bases, with 9 bases left in between. CDR1 is MNHNS and CDR2 is SASEGT in the germline V gene. The CDR3 covers 14 residues. The CDR3 DNA reads as TGTGCCAGCAGCGCTAGGTCCTCTGGAAACACCATATATTTT. The encoded protein is CASSARSSGNTIYF.

The chain couples TRBV4-2 to TRBJ2-4; 8 positions agree with TRBD1. This CDR3 has 15 amino acids. Germline V gives CDR1 LGHNA, CDR2 YNFKEQ. The V and J ends lost 4 bases and 5 bases, in that order; junction bases with no gene match: 7. The CDR3: CASSRLTGGQNIQYF. In DNA, the CDR3 is TGTGCCAGCAGCCGATTAACAGGGGGTCAAAACATTCAGTACTTC.

A few counts support this clone. The chain couples TRBV27 to TRBJ2-1, with no clear D. This CDR3 spans 14 amino acids. Germline CDR1 is MNHEY and CDR2 is SMNVEV (reference sequence). V was pared by 2 bases and J by 8 bases, with 13 bases between. The CDR3, as DNA: TGTGCCAGCAGTTTAGGGCCCCGTGTAGATGAGCAGTTCTTC. This encodes CASSLGPRVDEQFF.

The gene calls are TRBV13 and TRBJ1-1, with D uncertain. Trimming removed 6 bases from V and 6 bases from J, with 14 bases in between. This CDR3 spans 13 amino acids. Germline V gives CDR1 PRHDT, CDR2 FYEKMQ (reference sequence). The CDR3 is CASSLTVGAEAFF. The CDR3 DNA reads as TGTGCCAGCAGTTTAACAGTGGGCGCTGAAGCTTTCTTT.

The genes are TRBV6-1 and TRBJ2-3; a weak D match, TRBD1 (5 bases). There are 16 residues in the CDR3. Deletions cut 2 bases from V and 0 bases from J, with 12 bases between. Germline assignment: CDR1 MNHNS and CDR2 SASEGT. The DNA for the CDR3 is TGTGCCAGCAGTGAACTGCAGGGTTCTAGCACAGATACGCAGTATTTT. It encodes CASSELQGSSTDTQYF.

The genes are TRBV9 and TRBJ2-2; TRBD1 agrees at 7 bases. In germline, CDR1 is SGDLS, CDR2 YYNGEE. J was trimmed by 4 bases and V by 8 bases; bases with no gene match: 2. CDR3 size: 12 residues. The CDR3 loop reads CASRQGTGELFF. The DNA for the CDR3 is TGTGCCAGTCGACAGGGCACCGGGGAGCTGTTTTTT.

V and J are TRBV6-4 and TRBJ2-3; weak D call: TRBD1 (5 bases). The V end lost 0 bases, the J end lost 2 bases, and 9 bases lay between the germline ends. The CDR3 has 15 amino acids. CDR1 MRHNA and CDR2 SNTAGT come from the germline V gene. CDR3: CASSDSGRATDTQYF. The CDR3 nucleotides read TGTGCCAGCAGTGACTCGGGCAGGGCCACAGATACGCAGTATTTT.

The genes are TRBV11-2 and TRBJ2-2; perhaps TRBD1 as D (6 bases). With 2 bases removed from V and 4 bases from J, the gap between germline ends came to 8 bases. CDR3 length equals 14 residues. Germline values: CDR1 SGHAT, CDR2 FQNNGV. The CDR3 loop is CASSLTGPTGELFF. The CDR3 coding sequence is TGTGCCAGCAGCTTAACAGGGCCCACCGGGGAGCTGTTTTTT.

This rearrangement joins TRBV9 to TRBJ2-3, with TRBD2 matching 8 bases. CDR3 length equals 16 residues. With V trimmed by 3 bases and J by 4 bases, 10 bases remained unmatched. The germline V gene has CDR1 SGDLS and CDR2 YYNGEE. This chain's CDR3 is CASSEPGGAGSDTQYF. DNA for the CDR3: TGTGCCAGCAGCGAGCCCGGGGGGGCGGGGTCAGATACGCAGTATTTT.

The chain recombines TRBV5-4 with TRBJ1-1; TRBD1 matches 7 bases. The CDR3 contains 11 residues. CDR1 SGHNT and CDR2 YYREEE come from the germline V gene (reference sequence). V lost 4 bases and J lost 10; bases outside the gene matches: 4. The CDR3 protein is CASSHQGGAFF. CDR3 DNA: TGTGCCAGCAGCCATCAGGGGGGAGCTTTCTTT.

The rearrangement links TRBV4-1 to TRBJ1-1; TRBD1 agrees at 8 bases. After removal of 1 base from V and 1 base from J, the junction contained 14 bases not matched to a gene. CDR1 and CDR2 (germline): MGHRA, YSYEKL. The CDR3 totals 19 residues. The CDR3 spells CASSQGSLRTGKENTEAFF. The CDR3, as DNA: TGCGCCAGCAGCCAAGGATCCCTGCGGACAGGGAAAGAGAACACTGAAGCTTTCTTT.

The chain uses TRBV14 and TRBJ2-5, with D possibly matching TRBD2 (6 bases). The ends were cut back, 7 bases at V and 4 bases at J, with 13 bases in the middle. The CDR3 runs to 13 residues. The germline V gene has CDR1 SGHDN and CDR2 FVKESK. The CDR3, as DNA: TGTGCCAGCACCCCGACTAGGGGAGAGACCCAGTACTTC. Its translation is CASTPTRGETQYF.

This clone came up a few times. The chain recombines TRBV7-3 with TRBJ2-3; D is ambiguous. V dropped 5 bases and J dropped 2 bases, with 8 bases sitting between them. Germline CDR1 and CDR2: SGHTA and FQGTGA. CDR3 length: 13 amino acids. The CDR3 here is CASSPRNTDTQYF. DNA of the CDR3: TGTGCCAGCAGCCCTAGGAACACAGATACGCAGTATTTT.

This clone was observed a handful of times. V and J are TRBV29-1 and TRBJ2-5; D is unresolved. This CDR3 has 11 residues. Germline CDR1 SQVTM, CDR2 ANQGSEA. Trimming stripped 6 bases from V and 7 bases from J, with 12 bases between. For the CDR3, the DNA is TGCAGCGTCGCTACACGAGGGACCCAGTACTTC. It codes for CSVATRGTQYF.

The V and J genes are TRBV4-1 and TRBJ1-5; weak D call: TRBD1 (6 bases). The CDR3 spans 15 residues. The ends were cut back, 6 bases at V and 0 bases at J, with 12 bases in the middle. Germline V lookup: CDR1 MGHRA, CDR2 YSYEKL. The CDR3 protein is CASSLDRFSNQPQHF. The CDR3 DNA reads as TGCGCCAGCAGTCTTGACAGGTTTAGCAATCAGCCCCAGCATTTT.

The chain carries TRBV2 and TRBJ2-3, with 9 bases aligning to TRBD2. The CDR3 spans 18 residues. The V gene's germline CDR1 is SNHLY and CDR2 FYNNEI. V gave up 6 bases and J gave up 5 bases; unmatched junction bases: 18. CDR3 loop: CASSGELAGRGIKDTQYF. Written as DNA, the CDR3 is TGTGCCAGCAGCGGCGAGCTAGCGGGAAGAGGAATTAAAGATACGCAGTATTTT.

The chain carries TRBV7-9 and TRBJ2-7, with TRBD2 matching 14 bases. V trimming: 3 bases; J trimming: 5 bases; junction bases outside the gene matches: 6. Germline CDR1 SEHNR, CDR2 FQNEAQ (reference sequence). This CDR3 is built from 16 residues. CDR3 sequence: CASSFGLAGGNDEQYF. The CDR3 DNA reads TGTGCCAGCAGCTTTGGACTAGCGGGAGGAAACGACGAGCAGTACTTC.

The chain recombines TRBV12-5 with TRBJ2-2, with 10 bases that match TRBD2. V gave up 5 bases and J gave up 3 bases; unmatched junction bases: 21. Germline V lookup: CDR1 LGHNT, CDR2 FRNRAP. This CDR3 region has 21 residues. The CDR3 protein is CASGLRPSASGSRWDTGELFF. Here the CDR3 DNA reads TGTGCTAGTGGTCTCCGCCCCTCGGCTAGCGGGAGTAGATGGGACACCGGGGAGCTGTTTTTT.

This clone was counted between two and nine times. The V gene is TRBV25-1, the J gene TRBJ2-2; D gene ambiguous. This CDR3 has 13 amino acids. Trimming removed 6 bases from V and 1 base from J, with 6 bases in between. Germline loops: CDR1 MGHDK, CDR2 SYGVNS. CDR3 sequence: CASSPGNTGELFF. CDR3 DNA sequence: TGTGCCAGCAGCCCAGGGAACACCGGGGAGCTGTTTTTT.

This clone is a singleton in its sample. The rearrangement joins TRBV9 to TRBJ1-2, with D hard to call. Germline V gives CDR1 SGDLS, CDR2 YYNGEE. The CDR3 consists of 11 residues. V was cut by 5 bases and J by 4 bases, with 6 bases left in between. The CDR3 here is CASRAGYGYTF. CDR3 bases: TGTGCCAGCAGGGCAGGCTATGGCTACACCTTC.

The chain uses TRBV2 and TRBJ2-1; perhaps TRBD1 as D (5 bases). Germline CDR1 is SNHLY and CDR2 is FYNNEI. This CDR3 spans 17 amino acids. Trimming took 6 bases from V and 0 from J, leaving 18 bases between them. CDR3 in amino acids: CASSAARRQSSYNEQFF. Written as DNA, the CDR3 is TGTGCCAGCAGCGCAGCCAGGAGACAGAGCTCCTACAATGAGCAGTTCTTC.

This chain connects TRBV30 to TRBJ2-2; possible D gene TRBD2, 6 bases. V shed 2 bases and J shed 4 bases, with 14 bases lying between them. This CDR3 contains 15 residues. CDR1 is GTSNPN, CDR2 SVGIG, per germline (reference sequence). CDR3 DNA: TGTGCCTGGAGTCAGACTAGTGTCGGCACCGGGGAGCTGTTTTTT. As protein: CAWSQTSVGTGELFF.